The clone carrying this TCR beta chain was seen a few times. The sample has other DNA sequences that encode this CDR3 too. These data come from a study of blood T cell repertoires in COVID-19. The germline V gene encodes CDR1 MNHEY and CDR2 SVGAGI. With V trimmed by 0 bases and J by 4 bases, 5 bases remained unmatched. The CDR3 extends over 16 amino acids. TCRdb's copy holds only in-frame clones and misses some; the assay was immunoSEQ multiplex PCR. Of fewer than 250,000 clones in the sample, over 75% were seen once. This TCR was sampled from a man between 50 and 59 years old with acute or convalescent COVID-19. The chain links TRBV6-5 to TRBJ1-2; 10 positions match TRBD1. The specimen sequenced was peripheral blood. The CDR3 is CASSYSRTGGGYGYTF. CDR3 nucleotides: TGTGCCAGCAGTTACTCCCGGACAGGGGGAGGCTATGGCTACACCTTC.